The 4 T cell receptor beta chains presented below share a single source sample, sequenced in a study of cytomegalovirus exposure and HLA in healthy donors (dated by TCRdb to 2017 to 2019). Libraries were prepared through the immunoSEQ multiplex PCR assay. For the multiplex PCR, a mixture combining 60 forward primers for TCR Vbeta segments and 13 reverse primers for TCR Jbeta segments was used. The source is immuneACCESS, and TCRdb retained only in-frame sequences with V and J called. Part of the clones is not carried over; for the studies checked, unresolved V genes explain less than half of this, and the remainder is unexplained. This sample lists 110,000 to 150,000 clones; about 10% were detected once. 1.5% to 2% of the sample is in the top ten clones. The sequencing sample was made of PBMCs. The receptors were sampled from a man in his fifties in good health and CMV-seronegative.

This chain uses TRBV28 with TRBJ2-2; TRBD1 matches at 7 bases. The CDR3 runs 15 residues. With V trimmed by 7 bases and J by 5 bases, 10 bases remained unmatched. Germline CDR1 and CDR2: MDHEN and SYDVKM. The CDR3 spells CASIWAGGDTGELFF. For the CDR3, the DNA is TGTGCCAGCATCTGGGCAGGGGGTGATACCGGGGAGCTGTTTTTT.

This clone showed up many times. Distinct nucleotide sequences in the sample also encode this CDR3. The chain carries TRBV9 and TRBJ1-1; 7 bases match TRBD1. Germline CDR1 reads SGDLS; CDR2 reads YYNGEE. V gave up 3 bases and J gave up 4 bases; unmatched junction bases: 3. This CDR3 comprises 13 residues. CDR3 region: CASSGTGSTEAFF. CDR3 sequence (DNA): TGTGCCAGCAGCGGGACAGGTTCCACTGAAGCTTTCTTT.

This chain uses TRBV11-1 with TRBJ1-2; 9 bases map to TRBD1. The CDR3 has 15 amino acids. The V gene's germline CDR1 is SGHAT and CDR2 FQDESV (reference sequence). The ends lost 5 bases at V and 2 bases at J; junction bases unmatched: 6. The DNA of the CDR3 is TGTGCCAGCAGCCTCGGGACAGGGTTCAACTATGGCTACACCTTC. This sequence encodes CASSLGTGFNYGYTF. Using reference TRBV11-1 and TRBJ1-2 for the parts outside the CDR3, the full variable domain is EAEVAQSPRYKITEKSQAVAFWCDPISGHATLYWYRQILGQGPELLVQFQDESVVDDSQLPKDRFSAERLKGVDSTLKIQPAELGDSAMYLCASSLGTGFNYGYTFGSGTRLTVV.

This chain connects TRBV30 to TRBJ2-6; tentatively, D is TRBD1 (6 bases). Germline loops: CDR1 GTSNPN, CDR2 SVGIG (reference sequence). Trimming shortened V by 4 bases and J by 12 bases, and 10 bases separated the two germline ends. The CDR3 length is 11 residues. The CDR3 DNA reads TGTGCCTGGAACAGGGAGAGCGTCCTGACTTTC. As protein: CAWNRESVLTF.